The present entry profiles one T cell receptor beta chain with its context. Its antigen specificity is not known. An end of the junction differs from the germline gene, which may be a read error. Genomic DNA was used as template for profiling of TCR beta VDJ combinations and CDR3 sequences. TCR repertoire sequencing was run on an Illumina HiSeq 2000. On the authors' methods: TRBV/TRBJ rearrangement plots, CDR3 size and DJ length profiles, and Simpson's diversity index were used to evaluate the repertoires. The most abundant DNA sequence in the deep sequencing data was defined as the immunodominant clone. CDR3 amino acid sequences were checked for sharing across subjects and were also compared against the VDJdb database and published repertoires. The raw public data were reprocessed by TCRdb itself: fastp quality trimming at Q25, MiXCR clonotype calling, in-frame beta chains only. Duplicate CDR3 protein sequences are folded into a single record with the most common DNA and genes. These V and J calls rely on TCRdb rather than the paper's analysis. In this sample the table shows roughly 260,000 distinct CDR3 sequences, 40% to 50% of which occur a single time. Together, the top ten hold roughly 8% of the sample.

Expansion of CD8+CD57+ cells had been shown by flow cytometry in the patients chosen for sequencing. Every patient had severe acquired aplastic anemia, diagnosed using the International Study of Aplastic Anemia and Agranulocytosis and Camitta criteria. Patients had received no therapy at the time of blood sampling. The study deep-sequenced TCR repertoires of sorted CD4+ and CD8+ blood T cells from severe aplastic anemia patients and healthy subjects. Patients were enrolled under clinicaltrials.gov protocols 00001620, 01623167, 00001397, 00071045, 00081523 and 00961064 in the USA. Ficoll-Paque density gradient centrifugation was used to isolate peripheral blood mononuclear cells. CD4+ and CD8+ T cells were sorted by FACS or magnetic beads before DNA extraction. CDR1 is given as ENHRY and CDR2 as SYGVKD, both from the germline V gene. Taken from cysteine to phenylalanine, the CDR3 has 17 residues. Only CDR3 DNA remains: 51 bases, in frame from the first base.

This record comes from a study of CD8+CD57+ T cells in acquired aplastic anemia (dated by TCRdb to 2017 to 2018). As for the study more broadly: DNA extracted from sorted CD4+ and CD8+ cells had a mean of around 3 ug, with a range of roughly 0.17 to 27.4 ug. CD8+CD57+ expansion was defined as a frequency above the mean frequency observed in healthy subjects. The research as a whole found: Patients and healthy controls showed no significant difference in CD8+ Simpson's diversity (P=0.060). Twenty-nine CD8+ CDR3 sequences were shared between patients and controls but appeared highly expressed in patients and within their immunodominant clones.

The sequence derives from a human donor with aplastic anemia. Sequencing was performed on sorted CD4+, CD8+, or CD8+CD57+ T cells (not recorded which) from PBMCs. In this chain, TRBV10-3 is recombined with TRBJ1-4; the junction holds 7 bases that match TRBD1. In nucleotide form, the sequence is TGTGCCAGCAGTGACGAACGGGAGTCAGGGGGTAAAGAAAAACTGTTTTTT. It specifies CASSDERESGGKEKLFF.